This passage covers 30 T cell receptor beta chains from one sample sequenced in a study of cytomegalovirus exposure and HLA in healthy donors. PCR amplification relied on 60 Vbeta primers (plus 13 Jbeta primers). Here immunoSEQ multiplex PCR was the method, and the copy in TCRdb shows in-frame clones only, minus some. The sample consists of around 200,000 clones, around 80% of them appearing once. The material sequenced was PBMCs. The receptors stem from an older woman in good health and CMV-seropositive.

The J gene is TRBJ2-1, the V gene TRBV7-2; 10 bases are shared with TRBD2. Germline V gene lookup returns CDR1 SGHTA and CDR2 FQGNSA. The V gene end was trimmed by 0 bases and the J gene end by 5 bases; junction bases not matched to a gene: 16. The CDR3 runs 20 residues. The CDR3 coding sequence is TGTGCCAGCAGCTTAGCCCCCCTGACAGCGGGGGGGCTTCATGACAATGAGCAGTTCTTC. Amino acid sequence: CASSLAPLTAGGLHDNEQFF.

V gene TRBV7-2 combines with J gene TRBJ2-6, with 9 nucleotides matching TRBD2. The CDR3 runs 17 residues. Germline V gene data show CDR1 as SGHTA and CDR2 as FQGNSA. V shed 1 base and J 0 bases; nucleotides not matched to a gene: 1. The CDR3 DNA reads TGTGCCAGCAGCTTAGTAGCGGGGGCCTCTGGGGCCAACGTCCTGACTTTC. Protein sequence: CASSLVAGASGANVLTF.

CDR3 amino acids: CASSIQGGETQYF. CDR3 nucleotide sequence: TGTGCCAGCTCCATTCAGGGCGGAGAGACCCAGTACTTC. The V gene is TRBV18, the J gene TRBJ2-5; possibly TRBD1 for D (5 bases). The CDR3 runs 13 residues. In germline, CDR1 is KGHSH, CDR2 LQKENI. V was cut by 6 bases and J by 4 bases, with 12 bases left in between.

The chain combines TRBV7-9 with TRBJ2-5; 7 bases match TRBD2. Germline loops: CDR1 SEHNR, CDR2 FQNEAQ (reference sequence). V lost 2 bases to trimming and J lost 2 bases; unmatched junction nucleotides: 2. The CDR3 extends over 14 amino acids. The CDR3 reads CASSLRGDQETQYF. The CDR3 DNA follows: TGTGCCAGCAGCTTACGGGGGGATCAAGAGACCCAGTACTTC.

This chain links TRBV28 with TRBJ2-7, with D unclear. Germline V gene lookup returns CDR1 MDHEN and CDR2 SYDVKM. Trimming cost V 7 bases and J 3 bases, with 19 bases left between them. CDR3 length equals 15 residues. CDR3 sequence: CASTLDSSKHYEQYF. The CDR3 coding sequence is TGTGCCAGCACCCTCGACTCCTCTAAACACTACGAGCAGTACTTC. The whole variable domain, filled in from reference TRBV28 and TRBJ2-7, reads DVKVTQSSRYLVKRTGEKVFLECVQDMDHENMFWYRQDPGLGLRLIYFSYDVKMKEKGDIPEGYSVSREKKERFSLILESASTNQTSMYLCASTLDSSKHYEQYFGPGTRLTVT.

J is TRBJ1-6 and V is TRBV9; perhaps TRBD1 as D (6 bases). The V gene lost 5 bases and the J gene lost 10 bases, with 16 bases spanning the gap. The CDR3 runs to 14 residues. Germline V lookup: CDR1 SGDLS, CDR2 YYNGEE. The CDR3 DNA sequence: TGTGCCAGCAGTAAAGGACAGAATTTCTCACCCCTCCACTTT. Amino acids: CASSKGQNFSPLHF.

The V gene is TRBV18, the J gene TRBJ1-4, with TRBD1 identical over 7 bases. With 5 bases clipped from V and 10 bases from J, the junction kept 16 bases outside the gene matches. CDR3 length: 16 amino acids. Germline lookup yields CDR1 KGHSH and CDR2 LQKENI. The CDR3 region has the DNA TGTGCCAGCTCAGTTCAAACCGGGACAGTCTACGGAAAACTGTTTTTT. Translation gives CASSVQTGTVYGKLFF.

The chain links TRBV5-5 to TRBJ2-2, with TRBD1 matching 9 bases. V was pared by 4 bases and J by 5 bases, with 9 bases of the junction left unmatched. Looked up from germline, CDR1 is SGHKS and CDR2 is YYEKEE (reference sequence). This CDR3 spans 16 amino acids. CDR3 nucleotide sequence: TGTGCCAGCAGCGGAACAGGGGGCGCGGGGACCGGGGAGCTGTTTTTT. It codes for CASSGTGGAGTGELFF.

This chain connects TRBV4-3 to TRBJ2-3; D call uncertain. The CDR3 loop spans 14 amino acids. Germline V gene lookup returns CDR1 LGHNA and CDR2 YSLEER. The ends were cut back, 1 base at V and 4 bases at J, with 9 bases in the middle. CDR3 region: CASSQVKAADTQYF. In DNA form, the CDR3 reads TGCGCCAGCAGCCAAGTGAAGGCGGCAGATACGCAGTATTTT.

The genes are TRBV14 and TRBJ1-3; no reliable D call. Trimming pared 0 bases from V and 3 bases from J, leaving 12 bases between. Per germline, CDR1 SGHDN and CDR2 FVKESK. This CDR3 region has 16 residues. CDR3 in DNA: TGTGCCAGCAGCCAAGATGCGCTGGAGCTTGGAAACACCATATATTTT. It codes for CASSQDALELGNTIYF.

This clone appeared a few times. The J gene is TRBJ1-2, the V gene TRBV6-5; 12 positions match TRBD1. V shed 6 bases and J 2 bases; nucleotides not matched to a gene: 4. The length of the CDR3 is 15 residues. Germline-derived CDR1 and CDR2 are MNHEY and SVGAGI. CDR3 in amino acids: CASRGQGAGNYGYTF. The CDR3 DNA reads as TGTGCCAGCAGGGGACAGGGGGCGGGAAACTATGGCTACACCTTC.

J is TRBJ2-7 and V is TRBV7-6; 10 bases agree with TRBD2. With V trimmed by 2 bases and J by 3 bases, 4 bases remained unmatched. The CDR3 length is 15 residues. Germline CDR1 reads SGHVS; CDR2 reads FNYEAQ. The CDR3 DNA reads TGTGCCAGCAGCTTAAGGGCTAGCGGGAGCTACGAGCAGTACTTC. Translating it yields CASSLRASGSYEQYF.

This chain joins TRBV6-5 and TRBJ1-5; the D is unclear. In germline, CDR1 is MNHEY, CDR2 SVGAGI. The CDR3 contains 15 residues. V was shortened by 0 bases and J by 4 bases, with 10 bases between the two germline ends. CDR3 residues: CASSYSATPNQPQHF. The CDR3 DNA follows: TGTGCCAGCAGTTACTCGGCCACCCCGAATCAGCCCCAGCATTTT.

The CDR3 loop is CAWSVGTANTGELFF. In DNA, the CDR3 is TGTGCCTGGAGTGTAGGGACAGCGAACACCGGGGAGCTGTTTTTT. The chain is built from TRBV30 and TRBJ2-2; 7 positions match TRBD1. Unmatched junction bases numbered 1, after V lost 0 bases and J lost 0 bases. There are 15 residues in the CDR3. Germline CDR1 and CDR2: GTSNPN and SVGIG (reference sequence).

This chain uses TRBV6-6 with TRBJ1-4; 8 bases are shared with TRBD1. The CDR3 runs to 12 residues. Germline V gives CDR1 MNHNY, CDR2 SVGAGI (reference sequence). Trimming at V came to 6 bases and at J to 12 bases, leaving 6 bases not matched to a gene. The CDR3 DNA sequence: TGTGCCAGCAGCCAAGGACAGGGTGAACTGTTTTTT. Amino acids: CASSQGQGELFF.

CDR3 DNA sequence: TGCAGCGTTGCATGGGGCAGTCACAATGAAAAACTGTTTTTT. Translation: CSVAWGSHNEKLFF. The chain carries TRBV29-1 and TRBJ1-4; possibly TRBD1 for D (5 bases). Germline lookup yields CDR1 SQVTM and CDR2 ANQGSEA. V shed 4 bases and J shed 5 bases, with 14 bases lying between them. This CDR3 is built from 14 residues.

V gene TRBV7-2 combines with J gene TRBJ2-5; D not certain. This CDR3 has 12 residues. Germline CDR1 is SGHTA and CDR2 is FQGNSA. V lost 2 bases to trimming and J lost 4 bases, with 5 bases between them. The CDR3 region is CASSLMRETQYF. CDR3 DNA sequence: TGTGCCAGCAGCTTAATGCGAGAGACCCAGTACTTC.

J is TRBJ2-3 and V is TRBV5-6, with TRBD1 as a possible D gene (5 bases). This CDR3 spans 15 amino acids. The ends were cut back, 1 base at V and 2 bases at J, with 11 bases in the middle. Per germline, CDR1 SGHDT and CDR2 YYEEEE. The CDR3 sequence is CASSLRKGSTDTQYF. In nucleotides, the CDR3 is TGTGCCAGCAGCTTGCGTAAGGGGTCCACAGATACGCAGTATTTT.

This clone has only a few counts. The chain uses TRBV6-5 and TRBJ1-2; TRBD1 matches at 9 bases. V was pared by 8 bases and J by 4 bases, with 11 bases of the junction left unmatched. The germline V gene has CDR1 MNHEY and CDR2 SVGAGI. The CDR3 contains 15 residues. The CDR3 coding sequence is TGTGCCAGCGGAGAAGGGACAGGGAACCTCTATGGCTACACCTTC. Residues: CASGEGTGNLYGYTF.

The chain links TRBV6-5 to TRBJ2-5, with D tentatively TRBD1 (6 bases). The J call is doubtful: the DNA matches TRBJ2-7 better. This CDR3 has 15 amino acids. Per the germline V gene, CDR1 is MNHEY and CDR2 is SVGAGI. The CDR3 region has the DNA TGTGCCAGCAGTTACGGGCCCAGGGGAAGCTACGAGCAGTACTTC. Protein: CASSYGPRGSYEQYF.

The CDR3 loop is CASSREGQGILSGYTF. CDR3 coding DNA: TGTGCCAGCAGTCGGGAAGGACAGGGGATTTTAAGTGGCTACACCTTC. The chain couples TRBV2 to TRBJ1-2; 9 bases agree with TRBD1. J gave up 7 bases and V 5 bases, and 14 bases lay outside the gene matches. The CDR3 has 16 amino acids. The germline gives CDR1 SNHLY, CDR2 FYNNEI.

The CDR3 region is CASSLAGLYTGELFF. The CDR3 region has the DNA TGTGCCAGCAGCTTGGCGGGACTTTACACCGGGGAGCTGTTTTTT. V usage is TRBV7-2 and J usage is TRBJ2-2; TRBD2 might be the D (6 bases). The CDR3 is made up of 15 amino acids. The germline V and J ends were trimmed by 3 bases and 3 bases, with 11 bases remaining between them. The germline gives CDR1 SGHTA, CDR2 FQGNSA.

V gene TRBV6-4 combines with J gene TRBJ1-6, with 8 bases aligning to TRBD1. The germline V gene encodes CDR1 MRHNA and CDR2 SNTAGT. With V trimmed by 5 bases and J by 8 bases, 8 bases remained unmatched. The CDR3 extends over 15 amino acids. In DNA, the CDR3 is TGTGCCAGCAGTCCCTTGCCAGGGGGCGATTCACCCCTCCACTTT. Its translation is CASSPLPGGDSPLHF.

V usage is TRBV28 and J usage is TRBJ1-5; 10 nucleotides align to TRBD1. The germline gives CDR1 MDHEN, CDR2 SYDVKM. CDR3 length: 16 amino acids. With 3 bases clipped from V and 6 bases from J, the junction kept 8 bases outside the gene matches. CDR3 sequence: CASSLTGGAGIQPQHF. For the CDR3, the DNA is TGTGCCAGCAGTTTGACAGGGGGCGCAGGAATTCAGCCCCAGCATTTT.

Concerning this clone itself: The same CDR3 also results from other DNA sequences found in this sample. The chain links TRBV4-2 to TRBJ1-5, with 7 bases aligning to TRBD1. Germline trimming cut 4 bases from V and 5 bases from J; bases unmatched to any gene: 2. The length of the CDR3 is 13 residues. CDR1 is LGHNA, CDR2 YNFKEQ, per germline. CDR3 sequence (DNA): TGTGCCAGCAGCCTAACAGGGGATCAGCCCCAGCATTTT. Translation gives CASSLTGDQPQHF.

CDR3 nucleotide sequence: TGCGCCAGCAGCCAGGGGGACTCCTCCACAGATACGCAGTATTTT. This codes for CASSQGDSSTDTQYF. This chain joins TRBV4-3 and TRBJ2-3; perhaps TRBD2 as D (6 bases). Germline assignment: CDR1 LGHNA and CDR2 YSLEER. V was cut by 3 bases and J by 2 bases, with 12 bases left in between. This CDR3 is built from 15 residues.

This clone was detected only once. This CDR3 is CASSLAGGRVEQYF. The DNA for the CDR3 is TGTGCCAGCAGCTTAGCGGGGGGTCGGGTGGAGCAGTACTTC. The chain links TRBV5-4 to TRBJ2-7, with 9 bases identical to TRBD2. The germline CDR1 and CDR2 sequences are SGHNT and YYREEE (reference sequence). The CDR3 length is 14 residues. Unmatched junction bases numbered 7, after V lost 2 bases and J lost 7 bases.

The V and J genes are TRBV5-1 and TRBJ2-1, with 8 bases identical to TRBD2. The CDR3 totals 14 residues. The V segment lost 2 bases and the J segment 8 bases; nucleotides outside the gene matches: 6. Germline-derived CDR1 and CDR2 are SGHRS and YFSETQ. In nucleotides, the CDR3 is TGCGCCAGCAGCTTCCTTGCGGGAGGTGATGAGCAGTTCTTC. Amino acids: CASSFLAGGDEQFF.

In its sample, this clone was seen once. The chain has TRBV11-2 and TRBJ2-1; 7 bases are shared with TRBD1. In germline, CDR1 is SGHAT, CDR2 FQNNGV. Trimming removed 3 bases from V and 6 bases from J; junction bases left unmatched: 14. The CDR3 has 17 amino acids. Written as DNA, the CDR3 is TGTGCCAGCAGCTTTAGCCCTAGCTGGGACAGCGTCAATGAGCAGTTCTTC. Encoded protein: CASSFSPSWDSVNEQFF.

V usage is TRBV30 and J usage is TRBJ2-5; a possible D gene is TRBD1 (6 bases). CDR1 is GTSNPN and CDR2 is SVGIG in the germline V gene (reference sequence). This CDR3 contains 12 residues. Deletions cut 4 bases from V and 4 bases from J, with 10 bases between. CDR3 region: CAWKLGGETQYF. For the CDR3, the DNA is TGTGCCTGGAAGCTAGGGGGAGAGACCCAGTACTTC.